These 9 T cell receptor beta chains were sequenced from one sample in a study of response to subunit inactivated influenza vaccine. Using its own MiXCR run on the RT-PCR reads, TCRdb lists one record per CDR3 protein. Here the sample spans 800,000 to 1,000,000 distinct CDR3 sequences, 20% to 25% being singletons. This sample comprised PBMCs from blood, obtained more than 4 days after vaccination. These receptors all stem from a man aged 45-65 years who received an inactivated influenza vaccine.

In the case of this clonotype: A read error may account for a junction end that differs from germline. This rearrangement joins TRBV5-5 to TRBJ2-5; TRBD2 matches 8 bases. The V gene's germline CDR1 is SGHKS and CDR2 YYEKEE (reference sequence). CDR3 size: 12 residues. This chain's CDR3 is CACSPGGETQYF. The CDR3 DNA sequence: TGTGCCTGCAGCCCGGGGGGGGAGACCCAGTACTTC. Full variable domain (outside the CDR3, taken from reference TRBV5-5 and TRBJ2-5): DAGVTQSPTHLIKTRGQQVTLRCSPISGHKSVSWYQQVLGQGPQFIFQYYEKEERGRGNFPDRFSARQFPNYSSELNVNALLLGDSALYLCACSPGGETQYFGPGTRLLVL.

V is TRBV6-2 or TRBV6-3 and J is TRBJ2-7; 12 bases match TRBD2. There are 14 residues in the CDR3. The J segment lost 3 bases and the V segment lost 10 bases, leaving 7 bases of the junction unmatched. CDR1 MNHEY and CDR2 SVGEGT come from the germline V gene. This chain's CDR3 is CATTTSGRSYEQYF. The CDR3 DNA reads as TGTGCCACTACAACTAGCGGGAGGAGCTACGAGCAGTACTTC.

V gene TRBV5-1 combines with J gene TRBJ1-2, with 7 bases matching TRBD1. CDR3 length equals 16 residues. CDR1 and CDR2 (germline): SGHRS, YFSETQ. V dropped 0 bases and J dropped 3; count of bases not matched to a gene: 8. Written as DNA, the CDR3 is TGCGCCAGCAGCTTGGAGACAGGGCTAAGTTACTATGGCTACACCTTC. Its protein is CASSLETGLSYYGYTF.

The CDR3 here is CASSQEGSKRNNEQFF. Written as DNA, the CDR3 is TGTGCCAGCAGCCAAGAGGGCTCAAAACGGAACAATGAGCAGTTCTTC. This sequence joins TRBV3-1 and TRBJ2-1; unclear D gene. The V gene's germline CDR1 is LGHDT and CDR2 YNNKEL (reference sequence). The V end lost 0 bases, the J end lost 5 bases, and 14 bases lay between the germline ends. This CDR3 spans 16 amino acids.

The genes are TRBV6-5 and TRBJ2-3; 11 positions agree with TRBD2. Germline CDR1 reads MNHEY; CDR2 reads SVGAGI. Trimming cost V 4 bases and J 1 base; bases outside gene matches: 13. The length of the CDR3 is 19 residues. The CDR3 region is CASSSLAGGGGWGTDTQYF. As DNA, the CDR3 is TGTGCCAGCAGTTCCCTAGCGGGAGGCGGCGGGTGGGGCACAGATACGCAGTATTTT.

The J gene is TRBJ2-3, the V gene TRBV20-1; 10 bases fit TRBD2. V shed 5 bases and J 4 bases; nucleotides not matched to a gene: 9. The CDR3 is made up of 15 amino acids. Germline CDR1 DFQATT, CDR2 SNEGSKA (reference sequence). The CDR3 region is CSARWTSGQADTQYF. In DNA, the CDR3 is TGCAGTGCTCGATGGACTAGCGGTCAGGCAGATACGCAGTATTTT.

The chain is built from TRBV7-9 and TRBJ2-7; the D gene is possibly TRBD1 (6 bases). Germline CDR1 SEHNR, CDR2 FQNEAQ (reference sequence). This CDR3 region has 14 residues. Trimming removed 5 bases at V and 2 bases at J, with 13 bases between. The CDR3 sequence: CASSPRDKTYEQYF. The CDR3 coding sequence is TGTGCCAGCAGCCCACGGGACAAAACCTACGAGCAGTACTTC.

J is TRBJ2-4 and V is TRBV6-5, with 12 positions matching TRBD2. The CDR3 is made up of 15 amino acids. Germline V gene sequence: CDR1 MNHEY, CDR2 SVGAGI. The ends lost 2 bases at V and 8 bases at J; junction bases unmatched: 4. The CDR3 protein is CASSYLAGGRDIQYF. Written as DNA, the CDR3 is TGTGCCAGCAGTTACCTAGCGGGGGGGCGGGACATTCAGTACTTC.

The CDR3 nucleotides are TGTGCCAGCAGCGTACAATGGTTCTGGGATACGCAGTATTTT. Protein sequence: CASSVQWFWDTQYF. The chain links TRBV9 to TRBJ2-3; D is unresolved. CDR3 size: 14 residues. V lost 1 base and J lost 6, with 12 bases in between. The germline CDR1 and CDR2 sequences are SGDLS and YYNGEE.